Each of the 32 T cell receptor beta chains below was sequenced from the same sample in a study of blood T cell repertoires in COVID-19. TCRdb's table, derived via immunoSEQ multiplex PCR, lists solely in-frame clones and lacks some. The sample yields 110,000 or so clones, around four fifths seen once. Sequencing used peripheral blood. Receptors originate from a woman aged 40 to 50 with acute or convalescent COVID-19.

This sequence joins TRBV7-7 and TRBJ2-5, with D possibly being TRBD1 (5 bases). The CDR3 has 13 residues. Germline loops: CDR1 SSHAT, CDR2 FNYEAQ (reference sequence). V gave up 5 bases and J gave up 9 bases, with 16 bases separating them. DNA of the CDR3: TGTGCCAGCAGCGCCAACCCCAGGGTTCCCCAGTACTTC. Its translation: CASSANPRVPQYF.

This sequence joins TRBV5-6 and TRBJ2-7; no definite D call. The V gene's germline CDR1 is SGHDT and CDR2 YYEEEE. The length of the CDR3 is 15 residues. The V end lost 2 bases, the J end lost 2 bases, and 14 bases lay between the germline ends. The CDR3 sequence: CASSFTKLLTYEQYF. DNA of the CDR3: TGTGCCAGCAGCTTTACTAAACTTCTTACCTACGAGCAGTACTTC.

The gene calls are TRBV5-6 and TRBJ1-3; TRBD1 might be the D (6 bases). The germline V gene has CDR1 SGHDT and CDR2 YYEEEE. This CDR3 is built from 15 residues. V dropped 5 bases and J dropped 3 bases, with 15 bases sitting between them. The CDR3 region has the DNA TGTGCCAGCAGTCGTATACAGGGAAGTGGAAACACCATATATTTT. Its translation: CASSRIQGSGNTIYF.

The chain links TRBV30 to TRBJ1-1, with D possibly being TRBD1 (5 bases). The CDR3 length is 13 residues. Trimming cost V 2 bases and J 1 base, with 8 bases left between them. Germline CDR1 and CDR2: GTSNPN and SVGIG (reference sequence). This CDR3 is CAWSRTGNTEAFF. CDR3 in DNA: TGTGCCTGGAGTCGTACAGGGAACACTGAAGCTTTCTTT.

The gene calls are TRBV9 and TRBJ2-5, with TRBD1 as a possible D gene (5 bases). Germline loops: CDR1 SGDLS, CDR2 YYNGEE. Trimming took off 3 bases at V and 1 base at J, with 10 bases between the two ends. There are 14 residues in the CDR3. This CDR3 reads CASSAGHLQETQYF. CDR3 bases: TGTGCCAGCAGCGCCGGACATCTCCAAGAGACCCAGTACTTC.

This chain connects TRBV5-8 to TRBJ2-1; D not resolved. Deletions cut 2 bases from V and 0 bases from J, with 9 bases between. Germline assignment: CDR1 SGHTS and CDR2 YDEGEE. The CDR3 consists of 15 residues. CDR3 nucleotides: TGTGCCAGCAGCTTCTTGTCCGGCTCCTACAATGAGCAGTTCTTC. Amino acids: CASSFLSGSYNEQFF.

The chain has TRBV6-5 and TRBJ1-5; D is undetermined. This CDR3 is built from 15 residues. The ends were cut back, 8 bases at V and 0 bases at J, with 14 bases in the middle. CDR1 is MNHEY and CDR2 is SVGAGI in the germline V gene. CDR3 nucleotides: TGTGCCAGCGGATATAGCCCTCATAGCAATCAGCCCCAGCATTTT. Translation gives CASGYSPHSNQPQHF.

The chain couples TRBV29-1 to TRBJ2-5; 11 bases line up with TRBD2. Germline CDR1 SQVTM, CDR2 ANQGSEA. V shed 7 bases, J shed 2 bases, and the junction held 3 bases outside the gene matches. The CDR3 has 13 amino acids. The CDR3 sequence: CSALAGGQETQYF. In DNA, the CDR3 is TGCAGCGCTCTAGCGGGGGGACAAGAGACCCAGTACTTC.

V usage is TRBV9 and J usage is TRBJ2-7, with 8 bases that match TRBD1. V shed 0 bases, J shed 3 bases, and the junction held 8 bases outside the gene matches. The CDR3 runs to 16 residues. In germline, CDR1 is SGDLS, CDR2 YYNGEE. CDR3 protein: CASSVVRTGWVYEQYF. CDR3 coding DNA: TGTGCCAGCAGCGTAGTTCGGACAGGGTGGGTCTACGAGCAGTACTTC.

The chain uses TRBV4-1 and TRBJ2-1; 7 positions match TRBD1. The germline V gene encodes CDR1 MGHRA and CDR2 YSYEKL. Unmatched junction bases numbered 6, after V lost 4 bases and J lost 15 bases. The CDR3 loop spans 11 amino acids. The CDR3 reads CASSPGQALFF. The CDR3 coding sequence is TGCGCCAGCAGCCCTGGACAGGCTCTGTTCTTC.

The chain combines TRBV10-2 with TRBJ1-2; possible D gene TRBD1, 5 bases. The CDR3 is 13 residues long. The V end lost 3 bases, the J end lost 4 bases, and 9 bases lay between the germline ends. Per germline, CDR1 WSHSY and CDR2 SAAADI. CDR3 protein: CASSDQDTYGYTF. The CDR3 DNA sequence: TGCGCCAGCAGTGACCAGGACACCTATGGCTACACCTTC.

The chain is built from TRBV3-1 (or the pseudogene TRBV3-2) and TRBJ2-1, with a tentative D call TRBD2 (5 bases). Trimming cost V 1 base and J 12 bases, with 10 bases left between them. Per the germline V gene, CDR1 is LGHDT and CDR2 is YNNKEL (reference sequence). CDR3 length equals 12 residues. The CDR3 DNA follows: TGTGCCAGCAGCCAAGCCTCTGCGGGGCAGTTCTTC. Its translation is CASSQASAGQFF.

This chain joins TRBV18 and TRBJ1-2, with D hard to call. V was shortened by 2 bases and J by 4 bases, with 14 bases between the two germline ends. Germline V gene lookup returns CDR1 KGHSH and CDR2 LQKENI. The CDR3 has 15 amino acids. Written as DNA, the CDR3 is TGTGCCAGCTCACCATATCGGTCCGAGGGCTATGGCTACACCTTC. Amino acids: CASSPYRSEGYGYTF. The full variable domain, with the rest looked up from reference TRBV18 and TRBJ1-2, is NAGVMQNPRHLVRRRGQEARLRCSPMKGHSHVYWYRQLPEEGLKFMVYLQKENIIDESGMPKERFSAEFPKEGPSILRIQQVVRGDSAAYFCASSPYRSEGYGYTFGSGTRLTVV.

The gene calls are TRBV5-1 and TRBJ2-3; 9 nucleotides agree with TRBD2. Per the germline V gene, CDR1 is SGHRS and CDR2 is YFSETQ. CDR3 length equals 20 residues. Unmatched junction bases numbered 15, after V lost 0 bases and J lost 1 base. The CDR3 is CASSLDPLGAGGPRTDTQYF. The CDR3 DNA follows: TGCGCCAGCAGCTTGGACCCGTTGGGGGCGGGGGGGCCCCGCACAGATACGCAGTATTTT.

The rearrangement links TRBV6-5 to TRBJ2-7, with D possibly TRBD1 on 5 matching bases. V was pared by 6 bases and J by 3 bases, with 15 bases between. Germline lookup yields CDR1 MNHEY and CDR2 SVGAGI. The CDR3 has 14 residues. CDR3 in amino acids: CASSLNQGFYEQYF. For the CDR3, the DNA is TGTGCCAGCAGCCTTAACCAGGGTTTCTACGAGCAGTACTTC.

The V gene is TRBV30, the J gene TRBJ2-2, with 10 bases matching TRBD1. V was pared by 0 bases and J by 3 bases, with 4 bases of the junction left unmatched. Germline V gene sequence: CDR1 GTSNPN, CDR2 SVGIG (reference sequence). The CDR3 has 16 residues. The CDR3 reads CAWSVGQGMYTGELFF. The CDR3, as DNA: TGTGCCTGGAGTGTGGGACAGGGGATGTACACCGGGGAGCTGTTTTTT.

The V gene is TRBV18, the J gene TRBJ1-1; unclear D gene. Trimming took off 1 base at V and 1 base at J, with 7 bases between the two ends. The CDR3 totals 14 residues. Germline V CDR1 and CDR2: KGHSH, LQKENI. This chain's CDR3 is CASSPQRSNTEAFF. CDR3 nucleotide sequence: TGTGCCAGCTCACCACAGAGGTCGAACACTGAAGCTTTCTTT.

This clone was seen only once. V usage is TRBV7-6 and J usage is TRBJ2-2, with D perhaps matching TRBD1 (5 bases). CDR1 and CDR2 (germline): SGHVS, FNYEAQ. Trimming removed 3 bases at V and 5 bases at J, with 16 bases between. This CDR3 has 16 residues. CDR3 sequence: CASSFDGQARTGELFF. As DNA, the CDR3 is TGTGCCAGCAGCTTCGATGGACAAGCTCGGACCGGGGAGCTGTTTTTT.

The chain's CDR3 is CASSRDSVNTEAFF. Here the CDR3 DNA reads TGCGCCAGCAGCAGGGACAGCGTAAACACTGAAGCTTTCTTT. The genes are TRBV5-1 and TRBJ1-1, with 7 bases identical to TRBD1. The CDR3 has 14 amino acids. The V segment lost 4 bases and the J segment 2 bases; nucleotides outside the gene matches: 5. Germline V CDR1 and CDR2: SGHRS, YFSETQ.

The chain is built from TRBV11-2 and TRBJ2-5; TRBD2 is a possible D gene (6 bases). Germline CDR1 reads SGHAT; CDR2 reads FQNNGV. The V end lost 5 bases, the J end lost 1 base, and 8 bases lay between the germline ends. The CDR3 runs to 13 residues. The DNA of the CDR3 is TGTGCCAGCAGCGGCGGGATCCAAGAGACCCAGTACTTC. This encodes CASSGGIQETQYF.

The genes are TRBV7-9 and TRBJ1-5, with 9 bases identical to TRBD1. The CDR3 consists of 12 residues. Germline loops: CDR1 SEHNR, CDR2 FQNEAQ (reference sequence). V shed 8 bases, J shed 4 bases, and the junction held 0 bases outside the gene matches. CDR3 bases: TGTGCCAGCGGACAGGGGAATCAGCCCCAGCATTTT. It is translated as CASGQGNQPQHF.

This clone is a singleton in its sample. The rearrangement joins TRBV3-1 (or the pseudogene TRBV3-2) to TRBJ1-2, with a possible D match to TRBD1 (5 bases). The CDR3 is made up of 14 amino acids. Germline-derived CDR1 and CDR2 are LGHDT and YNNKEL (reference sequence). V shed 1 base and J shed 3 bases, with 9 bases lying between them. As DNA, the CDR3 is TGTGCCAGCAGCCAAGCAGGGAAAGACTATGGCTACACCTTC. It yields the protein CASSQAGKDYGYTF.

CDR3 in DNA: TGTGCCAGCAGCTCCCCTAGCAGGGGGCGCGGAACTGAAGCTTTCTTT. Amino acids: CASSSPSRGRGTEAFF. The gene calls are TRBV21-1 and TRBJ1-1; TRBD1 is the table's D call and was not checked against the DNA. TRBV21-1 is flagged as a pseudogene. CDR3 length equals 16 residues.

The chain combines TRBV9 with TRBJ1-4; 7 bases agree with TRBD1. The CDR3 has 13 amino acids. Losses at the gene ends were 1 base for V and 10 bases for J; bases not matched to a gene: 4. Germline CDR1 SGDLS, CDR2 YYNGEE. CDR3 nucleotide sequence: TGTGCCAGCAGCGTAAGGACAGGAGGAAAACTGTTTTTT. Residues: CASSVRTGGKLFF.

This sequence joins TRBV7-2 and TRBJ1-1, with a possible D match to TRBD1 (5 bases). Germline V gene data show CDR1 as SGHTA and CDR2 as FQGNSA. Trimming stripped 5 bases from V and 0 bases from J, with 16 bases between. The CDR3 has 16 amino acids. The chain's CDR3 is CASSKQNRNLNTEAFF. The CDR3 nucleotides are TGTGCCAGCAGCAAACAGAACAGGAACTTGAACACTGAAGCTTTCTTT.

This CDR3 is CASRAPGQGDSYEQYF. In nucleotides, the CDR3 is TGTGCCAGCAGGGCTCCGGGACAGGGGGACTCCTACGAGCAGTACTTC. The chain employs TRBV5-4 and TRBJ2-7; 11 bases match TRBD1. The length of the CDR3 is 16 residues. Germline lookup yields CDR1 SGHNT and CDR2 YYREEE (reference sequence). V lost 5 bases and J lost 0; bases outside the gene matches: 7.

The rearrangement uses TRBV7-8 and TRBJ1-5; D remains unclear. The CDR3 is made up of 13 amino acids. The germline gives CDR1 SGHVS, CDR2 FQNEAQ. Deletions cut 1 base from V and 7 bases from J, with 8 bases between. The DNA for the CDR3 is TGTGCCAGCAGCTTAGTGGCGGTCCAGCCCCAGCATTTT. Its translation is CASSLVAVQPQHF.

The CDR3 coding sequence is TGTGCCAGCAGTTGGGACAGGGACTACACCTTC. As protein: CASSWDRDYTF. V and J are TRBV6-6 and TRBJ1-2; 9 bases match TRBD1. This CDR3 contains 11 residues. V lost 4 bases to trimming and J lost 10 bases; unmatched junction nucleotides: 1. CDR1 and CDR2 (germline): MNHNY, SVGAGI (reference sequence).

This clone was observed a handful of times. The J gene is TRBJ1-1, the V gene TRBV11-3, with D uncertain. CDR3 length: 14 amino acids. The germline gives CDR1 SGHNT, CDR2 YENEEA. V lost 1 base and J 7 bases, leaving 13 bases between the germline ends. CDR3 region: CASSLGSMGSEAFF. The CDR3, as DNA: TGTGCCAGCAGCTTAGGGTCTATGGGGAGTGAAGCTTTCTTT.

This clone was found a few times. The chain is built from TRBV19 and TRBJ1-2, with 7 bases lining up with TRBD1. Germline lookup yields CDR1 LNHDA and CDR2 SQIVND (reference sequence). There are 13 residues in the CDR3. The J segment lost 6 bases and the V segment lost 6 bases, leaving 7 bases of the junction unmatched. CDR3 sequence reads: CASRKTGSNGYTF. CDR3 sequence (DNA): TGTGCCAGTAGAAAGACAGGGAGTAATGGCTACACCTTC.

The CDR3 nucleotides read TGTGCCAGCAAACCGACAGGCCAAGAGACCCAGTACTTC. Its protein is CASKPTGQETQYF. The genes are TRBV7-2 and TRBJ2-5; tentatively, D is TRBD1 (6 bases). The CDR3 sequence is 13 residues long. Germline values: CDR1 SGHTA, CDR2 FQGNSA. The V gene lost 7 bases and the J gene lost 1 base, with 10 bases spanning the gap.

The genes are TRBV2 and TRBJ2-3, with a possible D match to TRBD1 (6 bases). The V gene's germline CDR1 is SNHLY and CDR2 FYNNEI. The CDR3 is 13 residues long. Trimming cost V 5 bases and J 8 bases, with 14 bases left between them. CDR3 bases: TGTGCCAGCAGTCAAGACAGGTCACGTACGCAGTATTTT. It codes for CASSQDRSRTQYF. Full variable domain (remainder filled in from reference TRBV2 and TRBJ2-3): EPEVTQTPSHQVTQMGQEVILRCVPISNHLYFYWYRQILGQKVEFLVSFYNNEISEKSEIFDDQFSVERPDGSNFTLKIRSTKLEDSAMYFCASSQDRSRTQYFGPGTRLTVL.